This TCR beta chain was found in a study of blood T cells in healthy people across ages. Germline V lookup: CDR1 MNHEY, CDR2 SVGAGI. The CDR3 is 15 residues long. V was pared by 0 bases and J by 1 base, with 9 bases between. Those donating, healthy Caucasian individuals from Russia, were aged roughly 6 to 100. A J-beta primer mix and a sample-barcoded 5' primer were used in a second PCR of about 7 to 12 cycles. TCRdb used MiXCR to reprocess the 5' RACE reads, holding one entry per CDR3 protein. This sample has 760,000 or so distinct CDR3 sequences; more than 20% occur once, and the top ten carry 9.4%. About this clonotype: As yet, its antigen is unknown.

General study results and limits: Measured against age, TCR beta diversity per million T cells decreased in a roughly linear manner.

The sample was also linked to a second study, of T cells of mothers and their children. As that report states: Sample barcodes and 2-4 random nucleotides were added by the M1S primer of the second PCR. Per child, approximately 2.9 million TCR beta CDR3 reads were obtained, against over 9 million per mother.

The chain carries TRBV6-5 and TRBJ1-2; D perhaps matches TRBD1 (6 bases). Source material: blood. This receptor was identified in a boy aged 5-17 years in good health. CDR3 DNA sequence: TGTGCCAGCAGTTACTCCCTGGACAGTAACTATGGCTACACCTTC. It encodes CASSYSLDSNYGYTF.